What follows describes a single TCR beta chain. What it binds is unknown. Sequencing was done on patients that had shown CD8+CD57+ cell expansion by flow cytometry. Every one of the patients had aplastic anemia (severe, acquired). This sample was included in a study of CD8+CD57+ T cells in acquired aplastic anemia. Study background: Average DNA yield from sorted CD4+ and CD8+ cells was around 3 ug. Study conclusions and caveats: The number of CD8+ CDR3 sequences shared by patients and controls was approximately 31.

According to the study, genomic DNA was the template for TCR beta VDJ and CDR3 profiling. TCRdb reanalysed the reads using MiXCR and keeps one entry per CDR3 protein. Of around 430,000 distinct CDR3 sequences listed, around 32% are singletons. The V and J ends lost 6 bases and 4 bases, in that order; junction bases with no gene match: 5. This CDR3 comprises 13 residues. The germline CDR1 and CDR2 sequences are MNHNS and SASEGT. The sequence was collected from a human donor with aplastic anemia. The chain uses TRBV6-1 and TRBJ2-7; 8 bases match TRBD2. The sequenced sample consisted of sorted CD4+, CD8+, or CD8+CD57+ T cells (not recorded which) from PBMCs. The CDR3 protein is CASRRGLGYEQYF. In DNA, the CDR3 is TGTGCCAGCAGAAGGGGACTAGGGTACGAGCAGTACTTC.